This T cell receptor (beta chain) originates from a study of cytomegalovirus exposure and HLA in healthy donors. Regarding the study as a whole: Some TCR beta chains (roughly 150 of them) were listed as cytomegalovirus-associated. Subsequent analysis of the 95 to 150 validation repertoires found a tendency for first-cohort TCR clusters to co-occur.

Concerning this clone itself: Antigen unknown.

Generated by immunoSEQ multiplex PCR, the TCRdb table keeps only in-frame clones and is missing some. The sample holds around 63,000 clones; 96% are singletons and the top ten take 1.2%. Germline-derived CDR1 and CDR2 are SNHLY and FYNNEI. This CDR3 is built from 16 residues. After removal of 3 bases from V and 0 bases from J, the junction contained 1 base not matched to a gene. A roughly 120-subject validation cohort, separate from the 666-subject first cohort, supplied the donors. The clonotype originates from a woman aged 18-29 years in good health and CMV-seronegative. The sequenced sample was PBMCs. V and J are TRBV2 and TRBJ2-2, with TRBD2 identical over 10 bases. Written as DNA, the CDR3 is TGTGCCAGCAGTGACGGACTAGCGGCGAACACCGGGGAGCTGTTTTTT. This codes for CASSDGLAANTGELFF. The variable domain in full, completed from reference TRBV2 and TRBJ2-2, reads EPEVTQTPSHQVTQMGQEVILRCVPISNHLYFYWYRQILGQKVEFLVSFYNNEISEKSEIFDDQFSVERPDGSNFTLKIRSTKLEDSAMYFCASSDGLAANTGELFFGEGSRLTVL.